This T cell receptor (beta chain) came from a study of blood T cell repertoires in COVID-19. Study summary: Material from acute and convalescent COVID-19 was sourced from the United States, Italy and Spain. Nucleic acid was either cDNA or gDNA, and it came from T cells, B-cell-depleted T cells, or PBMCs.

This CDR3 is built from 13 residues. Trimming stripped 3 bases from V and 2 bases from J, with 5 bases between. CDR1 and CDR2 from the germline V gene are KGHDR and SFDVKD. This clone was seen once. Authors' analysis steps: Reference gene primer amplification gave estimated nucleated cell counts. The assay was immunoSEQ multiplex PCR, and TCRdb's table has in-frame clones only and misses some. D and trimming come from the DNA, and the V and J calls and clone size come from that table. The table shows 150,000 or so clones, with more than 85% occurring only once. The origin of this receptor is a man aged 50 or older with acute or convalescent COVID-19. The chain couples TRBV24-1 to TRBJ2-3; D is unclear. The sequenced sample was peripheral blood. Here the CDR3 reads CATSDINTDTQYF. CDR3 in DNA: TGTGCCACCAGTGATATTAACACAGATACGCAGTATTTT.